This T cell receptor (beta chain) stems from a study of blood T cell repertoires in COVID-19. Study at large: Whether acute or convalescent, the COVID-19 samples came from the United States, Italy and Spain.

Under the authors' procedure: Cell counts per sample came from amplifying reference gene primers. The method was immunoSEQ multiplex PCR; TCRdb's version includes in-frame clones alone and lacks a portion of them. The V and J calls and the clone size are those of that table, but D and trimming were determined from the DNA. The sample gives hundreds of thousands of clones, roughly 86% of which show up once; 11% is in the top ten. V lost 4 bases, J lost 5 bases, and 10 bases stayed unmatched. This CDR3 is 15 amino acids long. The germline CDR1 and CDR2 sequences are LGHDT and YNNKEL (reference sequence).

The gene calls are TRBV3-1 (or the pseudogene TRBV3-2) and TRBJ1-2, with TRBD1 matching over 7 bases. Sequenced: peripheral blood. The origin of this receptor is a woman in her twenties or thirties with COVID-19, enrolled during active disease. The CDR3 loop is CASSRQGEKGYGYTF. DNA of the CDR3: TGTGCCAGCAGCCGTCAGGGGGAGAAGGGATATGGCTACACCTTC.